These 25 T cell receptor beta chains share one sample of origin, sequenced in a study of T cells in Graves' hyperthyroidism and ophthalmopathy. Using RNA transcripts as the source, TCR beta CDR3 regions were amplified. A set of HTBI primers served as the primers for a first-round RT-PCR of the TCR CDR3. Via MiXCR, TCRdb re-called the multiplex PCR reads, giving one row per CDR3 protein. This table holds around 600,000 distinct CDR3 sequences, about 15% found once. Sample: blood. These receptors were obtained from a young woman with Graves' hyperthyroidism.

The chain recombines TRBV18 with TRBJ1-2; 8 bases align to TRBD1. The CDR3 loop spans 18 amino acids. With 3 bases clipped from V and 7 bases from J, the junction kept 19 bases outside the gene matches. CDR1 and CDR2 (germline): KGHSH, LQKENI. CDR3 coding DNA: TGTGCCAGCTCACCTCGCGCCCCCGGACAGGGAACTATGTCTGGCTACACCTTC. Amino acid sequence: CASSPRAPGQGTMSGYTF.

This clonotype was seen more than once but under ten times. The rearrangement joins TRBV30 to TRBJ1-2; no clear D. Trimming took off 2 bases at V and 8 bases at J, with 12 bases between the two ends. Germline V gene data show CDR1 as GTSNPN and CDR2 as SVGIG (reference sequence). The CDR3 length is 12 residues. The CDR3 region is CAWSTGNGGYTF. CDR3 bases: TGTGCCTGGAGTACCGGTAACGGGGGCTACACCTTC.

This clonotype showed up many times. The chain joins TRBV7-3 to TRBJ2-1; D assignment may be TRBD1 or TRBD2 (5 bases each). Trimming pared 2 bases from V and 7 bases from J, leaving 9 bases between. Germline loops: CDR1 SGHTA, CDR2 FQGTGA. This CDR3 has 13 residues. For the CDR3, the DNA is TGTGCCAGCAGCTTACGAGGGGCTAATGAGCAGTTCTTC. Its translation is CASSLRGANEQFF. Full variable domain (outside the CDR3, taken from reference TRBV7-3 and TRBJ2-1): GAGVSQTPSNKVTEKGKYVELRCDPISGHTALYWYRQSLGQGPEFLIYFQGTGAADDSGLPNDRFFAVRPEGSVSTLKIQRTERGDSAVYLCASSLRGANEQFFGPGTRLTVL.

As to this clonotype: This may come from a read error, since a much larger clone is one base off. Without the conserved terminal phenylalanine or tryptophan, this CDR3 likely stems from a read error. The chain employs TRBV7-2 and TRBJ1-1; a possible D gene is TRBD1 (6 bases). The CDR3 is 15 residues long. The V gene's germline CDR1 is SGHTA and CDR2 FQGNSA. V was cut by 1 base and J by 2 bases, with 11 bases left in between. The CDR3 bases are TGTGCCAGCAGCTTAGACCGGACAGCCAACACTGAAGCTTTCTTA. The encoded protein is CASSLDRTANTEAFL.

This chain joins TRBV6-1 and TRBJ2-7; 13 nucleotides agree with TRBD2. Germline V gene lookup returns CDR1 MNHNS and CDR2 SASEGT. J was trimmed by 4 bases and V by 5 bases; bases with no gene match: 8. This CDR3 has 16 residues. CDR3 protein: CASSYGRTSGSYEQYF. The CDR3 bases are TGTGCCAGCAGTTATGGCAGGACTAGCGGGAGTTACGAGCAGTACTTC.

This clonotype was seen repeatedly, ten times or more. The chain employs TRBV28 and TRBJ2-7; 9 bases are shared with TRBD2. The CDR3 loop spans 16 amino acids. J was trimmed by 0 bases and V by 6 bases; bases with no gene match: 9. The germline gives CDR1 MDHEN, CDR2 SYDVKM. The CDR3 DNA reads as TGTGCCAGCAGGCGGACTAGCGCCGCGAGCTCCTACGAGCAGTACTTC. Encoded protein: CASRRTSAASSYEQYF.

There are many counts of this clonotype. The chain has TRBV2 and TRBJ2-4, with 7 bases identical to TRBD1. V was pared by 5 bases and J by 0 bases, with 7 bases of the junction left unmatched. The germline V gene has CDR1 SNHLY and CDR2 FYNNEI. This CDR3 spans 16 amino acids. The CDR3 DNA is TGTGCCAGCAGTCGGACAGGAGAAATAGCCAAAAACATTCAGTACTTC. Its protein product is CASSRTGEIAKNIQYF.

This clonotype has ten or more counts. J is TRBJ1-5 and V is TRBV6-1; 7 nucleotides match TRBD1. Germline-derived CDR1 and CDR2 are MNHNS and SASEGT. Unmatched junction bases numbered 7, after V lost 5 bases and J lost 3 bases. The CDR3 has 15 amino acids. In nucleotides, the CDR3 is TGTGCCAGCAGTTCCCGACAGGGCCCCAATCAGCCCCAGCATTTT. Its translation: CASSSRQGPNQPQHF.

A word on this clonotype: This clone may be a read error of a much larger clone one base away. The chain carries TRBV27 and TRBJ2-5, with 8 positions matching TRBD2. This CDR3 contains 16 residues. Germline CDR1 is MNHEY and CDR2 is SMNVEV (reference sequence). CDR3 DNA: TGTGCCAGCAGCTTTATAAGCGGGGGACGGGGAGAGACCCGGTACTTC. Its translation is CASSFISGGRGETRYF.

This clonotype came up many times. The chain joins TRBV11-1 to TRBJ2-7; 7 nucleotides match TRBD1. The V and J ends lost 4 bases and 2 bases, in that order; junction bases with no gene match: 8. This CDR3 has 15 amino acids. Germline lookup yields CDR1 SGHAT and CDR2 FQDESV (reference sequence). CDR3 sequence reads: CASSSTGPLTYEQYF. The CDR3 region has the DNA TGTGCCAGCAGCTCGACAGGGCCTTTAACCTACGAGCAGTACTTC.

The table lists this clonotype with many counts. The V and J genes are TRBV7-2 and TRBJ2-1, with D possibly being TRBD2 (6 bases). V dropped 0 bases and J dropped 4 bases, with 10 bases sitting between them. This CDR3 is 15 amino acids long. Looked up from germline, CDR1 is SGHTA and CDR2 is FQGNSA. CDR3 in DNA: TGTGCCAGCAGCTTAGCGCGGGGCAAATACAATGAGCAGTTCTTC. Protein sequence: CASSLARGKYNEQFF. The full variable domain, with the rest looked up from reference TRBV7-2 and TRBJ2-1, is GAGVSQSPSNKVTEKGKDVELRCDPISGHTALYWYRQSLGQGLEFLIYFQGNSAPDKSGLPSDRFSAERTGGSVSTLTIQRTQQEDSAVYLCASSLARGKYNEQFFGPGTRLTVL.

This clonotype came up many times. V is TRBV5-8 and J is TRBJ2-5; 9 bases are a match to TRBD1. The CDR3 is 14 residues long. Trimming took 3 bases from V and 5 from J; bases not matched to a gene: 5. Germline V gene lookup returns CDR1 SGHTS and CDR2 YDEGEE. Here the CDR3 DNA reads TGTGCCAGCAGCTCGGACAGGGGAGCTGAGACCCAGTACTTC. This gives the protein CASSSDRGAETQYF. The full variable domain, in which reference TRBV5-8 and TRBJ2-5 provide the parts outside the CDR3, is EAGVTQSPTHLIKTRGQQATLRCSPISGHTSVYWYQQALGLGLQFLLWYDEGEERNRGNFPPRFSGRQFPNYSSELNVNALELEDSALYLCASSSDRGAETQYFGPGTRLLVL.

V and J are TRBV15 and TRBJ2-1; 8 nucleotides line up with TRBD2. The ends lost 5 bases at V and 13 bases at J; junction bases unmatched: 10. The CDR3 loop spans 13 amino acids. CDR1 and CDR2 (germline): LNHNV, YYDKDF (reference sequence). The CDR3: CATSPGGRMGQFF. CDR3 DNA sequence: TGTGCCACCAGCCCGGGGGGGAGGATGGGTCAGTTCTTC. The variable domain in full, with the rest retrieved from reference TRBV15 and TRBJ2-1, is DAMVIQNPRYQVTQFGKPVTLSCSQTLNHNVMYWYQQKSSQAPKLLFHYYDKDFNNEADTPDNFQSRRPNTSFCFLDIRSPGLGDTAMYLCATSPGGRMGQFFGPGTRLTVL.

J is TRBJ2-3 and V is TRBV12-3 or TRBV12-4; D may be TRBD1 or TRBD2 (5 bases each). The CDR3 runs 16 residues. The germline V and J ends were trimmed by 8 bases and 5 bases, with 23 bases remaining between them. CDR3: CASPTLGENKRDTQYF. The CDR3 nucleotides are TGTGCCAGCCCCACGTTGGGGGAGAACAAACGAGATACGCAGTATTTT.

Regarding this clonotype: A read error may be the cause here, since a much bigger clone is one base away. The chain employs TRBV29-1 and TRBJ2-7; 12 positions agree with TRBD1. The CDR3 length is 15 residues. The germline CDR1 and CDR2 sequences are SQVTM and ANQGSEA. V lost 4 bases and J lost 5; bases outside the gene matches: 9. The CDR3: CSVGDRGTGGDEQYF. The CDR3 DNA reads TGCAGCGTTGGAGATCGGGGGACAGGGGGCGACGAGCAGTACTTC.

This clonotype was counted a few times. V gene TRBV5-8 combines with J gene TRBJ2-3; weak D call: TRBD1 (6 bases). Germline CDR1 is SGHTS and CDR2 is YDEGEE. The CDR3 totals 15 residues. The V and J ends lost 4 bases and 1 base respectively, with 13 bases between them. The CDR3, as DNA: TGTGCCAGCAGCAGGGCCCCAGGGGGCACAGATACGCAGTATTTT. Protein sequence: CASSRAPGGTDTQYF.

This clonotype occurred many times. The gene calls are TRBV11-2 and TRBJ2-3, with a tentative D call TRBD2 (6 bases). The V end was cut by 1 base, the J end by 2 bases, with 13 bases between. Germline CDR1 is SGHAT and CDR2 is FQNNGV. This CDR3 spans 16 amino acids. The CDR3 DNA reads as TGTGCCAGCAGCTTAGGCCGGGACTCCTTCACAGATACGCAGTATTTT. It translates to CASSLGRDSFTDTQYF.

This chain links TRBV5-4 with TRBJ1-2, with 9 bases matching TRBD1. After removal of 4 bases from V and 4 bases from J, the junction contained 5 bases not matched to a gene. Germline lookup yields CDR1 SGHNT and CDR2 YYREEE (reference sequence). The CDR3 covers 14 residues. The CDR3 loop reads CASSGGQGRYGYTF. The CDR3 DNA follows: TGTGCCAGCAGCGGTGGACAGGGGCGCTATGGCTACACCTTC.

This clonotype has a count of ten or more. One junction end does not reproduce the germline sequence, and a read error may be involved. This chain connects TRBV5-1 to TRBJ2-5; either TRBD1 or TRBD2 may fit D (5 bases each). The CDR3 has 14 amino acids. Per germline, CDR1 SGHRS and CDR2 YFSETQ. The DNA of the CDR3 is TGTGCCAGCAGCTTAGTCGGGGCTCAAGAGACCCAGTACTTC. Encoded protein: CASSLVGAQETQYF.

The chain uses TRBV27 and TRBJ1-5, with unresolved D. CDR3 length: 13 amino acids. The V end was cut by 5 bases, the J end by 6 bases, with 11 bases between. CDR1 MNHEY and CDR2 SMNVEV come from the germline V gene (reference sequence). The CDR3 loop is CASSPFISQPQHF. For the CDR3, the DNA is TGTGCCAGCAGTCCCTTTATAAGTCAGCCCCAGCATTTT.

This clonotype has a count of ten or more. The chain combines TRBV20-1 with TRBJ2-1, with 10 bases lining up with TRBD2. The junction had 2 bases not matched to a gene; V was cut back by 0 bases and J by 3 bases. Germline V gene lookup returns CDR1 DFQATT and CDR2 SNEGSKA (reference sequence). This CDR3 comprises 15 residues. Written as DNA, the CDR3 is TGCAGTGCTAGAGATCTAGCGGGGGACTACAATGAGCAGTTCTTC. Translation gives CSARDLAGDYNEQFF.

The rearrangement links TRBV7-9 to TRBJ2-2; TRBD1 aligns across 12 bases. Trimming removed 11 bases from V and 4 bases from J; junction bases left unmatched: 14. Germline-derived CDR1 and CDR2 are SEHNR and FQNEAQ (reference sequence). This CDR3 has 17 amino acids. The DNA of the CDR3 is TGTGCCCGCCAGACCGGGACAGGGGGCGTCGGCACCGGGGAGCTGTTTTTT. As protein: CARQTGTGGVGTGELFF.

This clonotype was detected only a few times. The chain employs TRBV7-3 and TRBJ1-1; perhaps TRBD1 as D (5 bases). Germline V gives CDR1 SGHTA, CDR2 FQGTGA. V lost 5 bases and J lost 8, with 21 bases in between. CDR3 length: 15 amino acids. The CDR3 loop reads CASSTTGTPDREAFF. CDR3 DNA: TGTGCCAGCAGCACGACCGGGACCCCGGACCGCGAAGCTTTCTTT.

This clonotype was seen many times. The J gene is TRBJ1-1, the V gene TRBV7-2; unclear D gene. The CDR3 is 13 amino acids. Germline V gives CDR1 SGHTA, CDR2 FQGNSA. V lost 1 base and J 7 bases, leaving 10 bases between the germline ends. CDR3 protein: CASSLVSGREAFF. The DNA of the CDR3 is TGTGCCAGCAGCTTAGTTTCAGGCCGTGAAGCTTTCTTT.

The V gene is TRBV2, the J gene TRBJ2-2; TRBD1 matches at 12 bases. This CDR3 region has 16 residues. The junction had 8 bases not matched to a gene; V was cut back by 6 bases and J by 6 bases. Germline V CDR1 and CDR2: SNHLY, FYNNEI. The CDR3 DNA is TGTGCCAGCAGATGGGACAGGGGGCATCCCTCCGGGGAGCTGTTTTTT. This encodes CASRWDRGHPSGELFF. Filled out from reference TRBV2 and TRBJ2-2, the complete variable domain reads EPEVTQTPSHQVTQMGQEVILRCVPISNHLYFYWYRQILGQKVEFLVSFYNNEISEKSEIFDDQFSVERPDGSNFTLKIRSTKLEDSAMYFCASRWDRGHPSGELFFGEGSRLTVL.